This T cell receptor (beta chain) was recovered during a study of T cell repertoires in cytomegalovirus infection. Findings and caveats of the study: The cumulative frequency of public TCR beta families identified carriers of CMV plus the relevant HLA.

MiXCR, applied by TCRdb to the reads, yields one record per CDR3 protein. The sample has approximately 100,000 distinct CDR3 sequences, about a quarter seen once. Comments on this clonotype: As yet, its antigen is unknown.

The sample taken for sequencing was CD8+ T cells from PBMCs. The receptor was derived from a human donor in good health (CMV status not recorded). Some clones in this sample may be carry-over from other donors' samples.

The CDR3 DNA reads TGTGCCAGCAGCTTAGTTCGAGGGCCGATAGATACGCAGTATTTT. Its protein product is CASSLVRGPIDTQYF. V gene TRBV7-9 combines with J gene TRBJ2-3; D is perhaps TRBD2 (5 bases). CDR1 is SEHNR and CDR2 is FQNEAQ in the germline V gene (reference sequence). CDR3 length equals 15 residues. Trimming left V 1 base short and J 5 bases short, with 13 bases between.